These 23 T cell receptor beta chains came from one sample sequenced in a study of Graves' ophthalmopathy and Graves' hyperthyroidism. Amplification of the TCR beta CDR3 regions used RNA transcripts (as template). The first round was an RT-PCR with HTBI primers, and the second round was a multiplex PCR. TCRdb reprocessed the multiplex PCR reads via MiXCR and lists one record per CDR3 protein. The sample carries some 150,000 distinct CDR3 sequences, 39% recorded once. Material: peripheral blood. The receptors come from a man aged 25 to 40 with Graves' ophthalmopathy.

V is TRBV14 and J is TRBJ1-2, with no clear D. CDR1 is SGHDN, CDR2 FVKESK, per germline. The CDR3 extends over 13 amino acids. Between the trimmed V and J ends, which lost 5 bases and 1 base, there was a span of 8 bases. CDR3 region: CASSLDINYGYTF. In DNA form, the CDR3 reads TGTGCCAGCAGCTTAGACATTAACTATGGCTACACCTTC.

This clonotype was seen repeatedly, ten times or more. This chain uses TRBV6-5 with TRBJ2-6; no clear D gene. Trimming removed 0 bases at V and 3 bases at J, with 9 bases between. Germline V gives CDR1 MNHEY, CDR2 SVGAGI. The CDR3 extends over 16 amino acids. CDR3 in amino acids: CASSYSRMSGANVLTF. In DNA, the CDR3 is TGTGCCAGCAGTTACTCGAGAATGAGTGGGGCCAACGTCCTGACTTTC.

The table lists this clonotype with many counts. V is TRBV11-2 and J is TRBJ2-7, with D perhaps TRBD2 (6 bases). Trimming removed 0 bases from V and 0 bases from J, with 9 bases in between. The CDR3 loop spans 15 amino acids. Germline V gene sequence: CDR1 SGHAT, CDR2 FQNNGV. CDR3 in DNA: TGTGCCAGCAGCTTAGATAGGGACTTCTCCTACGAGCAGTACTTC. It specifies CASSLDRDFSYEQYF. The whole variable domain, filled in from reference TRBV11-2 and TRBJ2-7, reads EAGVAQSPRYKIIEKRQSVAFWCNPISGHATLYWYQQILGQGPKLLIQFQNNGVVDDSQLPKDRFSAERLKGVDSTLKIQPAKLEDSAVYLCASSLDRDFSYEQYFGPGTRLTVT.

The sample holds many counts of this clonotype. The chain uses TRBV4-3 and TRBJ2-2; TRBD2 matches at 11 bases. CDR3 length equals 16 residues. CDR1 is LGHNA, CDR2 YSLEER, per germline. J gave up 3 bases and V 6 bases, and 6 bases lay outside the gene matches. The CDR3 coding sequence is TGCGCCAGCAGTCCGGGACTAGCGGATTACACCGGGGAGCTGTTTTTT. This sequence encodes CASSPGLADYTGELFF.

A few counts support this clonotype. The CDR3 DNA follows: TGTGCCAGCAGCCTGGGACTAACCTCCTACGAGCAGTACTTC. This sequence encodes CASSLGLTSYEQYF. The chain uses TRBV7-2 and TRBJ2-7; 7 nucleotides agree with TRBD2. CDR1 is SGHTA, CDR2 FQGNSA, per germline. This CDR3 comprises 14 residues. V lost 5 bases and J lost 0; bases outside the gene matches: 4. Full variable domain (remainder filled in from reference TRBV7-2 and TRBJ2-7): GAGVSQSPSNKVTEKGKDVELRCDPISGHTALYWYRQSLGQGLEFLIYFQGNSAPDKSGLPSDRFSAERTGGSVSTLTIQRTQQEDSAVYLCASSLGLTSYEQYFGPGTRLTVT.

In this sample, this clonotype turned up many times. J is TRBJ2-5 and V is TRBV20-1, with TRBD2 matching 7 bases. Germline values: CDR1 DFQATT, CDR2 SNEGSKA (reference sequence). The CDR3 totals 12 residues. The V gene end was trimmed by 7 bases and the J gene end by 9 bases; junction bases not matched to a gene: 11. In nucleotides, the CDR3 is TGCAGTGGCGGGGGACCCGTGGGGGCCCAGTACTTC. This codes for CSGGGPVGAQYF.

This chain joins TRBV28 and TRBJ2-7, with 7 bases identical to TRBD2. CDR3 length equals 15 residues. Germline V gene data show CDR1 as MDHEN and CDR2 as SYDVKM. The V gene end was trimmed by 7 bases and the J gene end by 2 bases; junction bases not matched to a gene: 11. The CDR3 region has the DNA TGTGCCAGCAAACTCCGGGAGGCGAACCCCTACGAGCAGTACTTC. Translated: CASKLREANPYEQYF.

This sequence joins TRBV2 and TRBJ2-2, with TRBD2 matching 7 bases. The trim removed 6 bases at V and 5 bases at J, leaving 9 bases unmatched. The length of the CDR3 is 15 residues. Germline V gives CDR1 SNHLY, CDR2 FYNNEI. The chain's CDR3 is CASSLSGGRTGELFF. The CDR3 DNA sequence: TGTGCCAGCAGCTTATCAGGCGGGAGAACCGGGGAGCTGTTTTTT.

The gene calls are TRBV29-1 and TRBJ2-4, with 9 bases lining up with TRBD1. CDR3 length: 13 residues. In germline, CDR1 is SQVTM, CDR2 ANQGSEA. V was pared by 6 bases and J by 7 bases, with 7 bases of the junction left unmatched. The CDR3 region is CSVIFDRGNIQYF. As DNA, the CDR3 is TGCAGCGTCATTTTCGACAGGGGGAACATTCAGTACTTC.

This clonotype was detected many times. The V call is TRBV6-5, the J call TRBJ2-7, with D possibly TRBD2 on 5 matching bases. V dropped 7 bases and J dropped 1 base, with 14 bases sitting between them. The CDR3 consists of 14 residues. The V gene's germline CDR1 is MNHEY and CDR2 SVGAGI. CDR3 amino acids: CASIGSGRSYEQYF. In DNA, the CDR3 is TGTGCCAGCATAGGGTCGGGAAGGTCCTACGAGCAGTACTTC.

V gene TRBV20-1 combines with J gene TRBJ2-7; 9 bases fit TRBD2. Germline CDR1 and CDR2: DFQATT and SNEGSKA (reference sequence). The length of the CDR3 is 16 residues. J lost 1 base, V lost 0 bases, and 7 bases had no gene match. The CDR3 DNA sequence: TGCAGTGCTAGAGATATTGGCCTAGCGGGGTCCTACGAGCAGTACTTC. Its protein is CSARDIGLAGSYEQYF.

The sample holds many counts of this clonotype. The chain joins TRBV12-3 or TRBV12-4 to TRBJ1-5; TRBD1 is a possible D gene (6 bases). Between the trimmed V and J ends, which lost 2 bases and 5 bases, there was a span of 16 bases. This CDR3 is 16 amino acids long. CDR3 residues: CASSLSRGSGDQPQHF. The CDR3 nucleotides are TGTGCCAGCAGTTTATCTAGGGGGAGCGGCGATCAGCCCCAGCATTTT.

The gene calls are TRBV20-1 and TRBJ2-7, with a possible D match to TRBD1 (6 bases). CDR1 is DFQATT, CDR2 SNEGSKA, per germline (reference sequence). Trimming shortened V by 0 bases and J by 5 bases, and 11 bases separated the two germline ends. CDR3 length: 13 amino acids. CDR3 sequence reads: CSARDSPGDEQYF. As DNA, the CDR3 is TGCAGTGCTAGAGATTCCCCAGGGGACGAGCAGTACTTC.

V and J are TRBV24-1 and TRBJ1-1; D gene uncertain. The CDR3 totals 17 residues. Germline lookup yields CDR1 KGHDR and CDR2 SFDVKD. The V end lost 1 base, the J end lost 2 bases, and 16 bases lay between the germline ends. In DNA, the CDR3 is TGTGCCACCAGTGATTTTAAGGGTCGAGGGATTAACACTGAAGCTTTCTTT. Translation gives CATSDFKGRGINTEAFF.

The rearrangement uses TRBV6-2 or TRBV6-3 and TRBJ2-7; no definite D call. The V gene's germline CDR1 is MNHEY and CDR2 SVGEGT. V was trimmed by 6 bases and J by 5 bases, leaving 17 bases between them. The CDR3 length is 14 residues. The CDR3 reads CASSPEVGIDEQYF. DNA of the CDR3: TGTGCCAGCAGCCCTGAGGTCGGAATCGACGAGCAGTACTTC.

This clonotype was picked up many times. The chain employs TRBV11-2 and TRBJ2-7, with no clear D. CDR1 and CDR2 (germline): SGHAT, FQNNGV. There are 14 residues in the CDR3. V lost 2 bases to trimming and J lost 3 bases, with 11 bases between them. CDR3 nucleotides: TGTGCCAGCAGCTTAACCCGAGTGGTCTACGAGCAGTACTTC. It encodes CASSLTRVVYEQYF.

At least ten counts were recorded for this clonotype. This chain joins TRBV12-3 or TRBV12-4 and TRBJ2-5; a possible D gene is TRBD2 (6 bases). The CDR3 runs to 13 residues. Deletions cut 3 bases from V and 7 bases from J, with 12 bases between. CDR3 coding DNA: TGTGCCAGCAGTTTTTGGGGAGGAGTGACCCAGTACTTC. It encodes CASSFWGGVTQYF.

The chain employs TRBV11-2 and TRBJ1-1; D might be TRBD1 (5 bases). Trimming removed 2 bases at V and 8 bases at J, with 12 bases between. Looked up from germline, CDR1 is SGHAT and CDR2 is FQNNGV. The CDR3 runs 13 residues. CDR3: CASSLYPDREAFF. The CDR3 DNA is TGTGCCAGCAGCTTATACCCAGACAGAGAAGCTTTCTTT.

This clonotype was counted a single time. This chain's CDR3 is CASSWSGDYYEQYF. The CDR3, as DNA: TGTGCCAGCAGCTGGAGCGGGGACTACTACGAGCAGTACTTC. This chain uses TRBV11-2 with TRBJ2-7; 7 positions match TRBD2. Germline V lookup: CDR1 SGHAT, CDR2 FQNNGV. The ends lost 4 bases at V and 3 bases at J; junction bases unmatched: 6. This CDR3 is 14 amino acids long.

This clonotype was recorded many times. This chain connects TRBV29-1 to TRBJ2-7; 10 bases agree with TRBD1. CDR1 is SQVTM and CDR2 is ANQGSEA in the germline V gene. The CDR3 is 14 amino acids. The junction had 9 bases not matched to a gene; V was cut back by 7 bases and J by 3 bases. This CDR3 is CSAMARDRGYEQYF. In DNA, the CDR3 is TGCAGCGCCATGGCTAGGGACAGGGGCTACGAGCAGTACTTC.

Ten or more counts support this clonotype. J is TRBJ2-7 and V is TRBV9; D gene unclear. Germline V CDR1 and CDR2: SGDLS, YYNGEE. The ends were cut back, 7 bases at V and 7 bases at J, with 12 bases in the middle. CDR3 length: 11 amino acids. The CDR3 sequence is CASGRTEEQYF. In nucleotides, the CDR3 is TGTGCCAGCGGACGGACGGAAGAGCAGTACTTC.

The chain recombines TRBV6-1 with TRBJ2-7; TRBD1 matches 9 bases. Germline V gene lookup returns CDR1 MNHNS and CDR2 SASEGT. V shed 5 bases and J 4 bases; nucleotides not matched to a gene: 6. The CDR3 covers 14 residues. The DNA of the CDR3 is TGTGCCAGCAGTCGGACAGGGGCGGAATACGAGCAGTACTTC. Translating gives CASSRTGAEYEQYF.

This clonotype was seen at least ten times. The rearrangement uses TRBV29-1 and TRBJ2-4; D gene ambiguous. Trimming shortened V by 0 bases and J by 0 bases, and 3 bases separated the two germline ends. The CDR3 spans 13 residues. The V gene's germline CDR1 is SQVTM and CDR2 ANQGSEA. This chain's CDR3 is CSVEELAKNIQYF. The CDR3 bases are TGCAGCGTTGAAGAACTAGCCAAAAACATTCAGTACTTC.